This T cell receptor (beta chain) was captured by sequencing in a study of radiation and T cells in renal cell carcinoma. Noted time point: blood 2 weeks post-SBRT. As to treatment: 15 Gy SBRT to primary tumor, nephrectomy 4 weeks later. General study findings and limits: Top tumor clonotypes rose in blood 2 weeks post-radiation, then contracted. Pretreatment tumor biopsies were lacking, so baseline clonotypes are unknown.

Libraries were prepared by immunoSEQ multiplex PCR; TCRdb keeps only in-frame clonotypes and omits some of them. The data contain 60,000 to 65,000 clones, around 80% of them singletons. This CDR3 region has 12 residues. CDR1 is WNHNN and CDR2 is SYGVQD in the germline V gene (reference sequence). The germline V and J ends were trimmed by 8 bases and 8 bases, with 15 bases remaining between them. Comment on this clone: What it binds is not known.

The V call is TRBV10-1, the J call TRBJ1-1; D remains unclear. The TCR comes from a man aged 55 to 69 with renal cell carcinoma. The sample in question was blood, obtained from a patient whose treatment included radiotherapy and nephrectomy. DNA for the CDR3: TGCGCCAGCCCTTCAATCCAGGACGAAGCTTTCTTT. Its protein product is CASPSIQDEAFF.